The 22 T cell receptor beta chains below were found in one sample sequenced in a study of blood T cell repertoires in COVID-19. The protocol was immunoSEQ multiplex PCR, while the TCRdb copy is restricted to in-frame clones and leaves out a portion. The repertoire has approximately 270,000 clones, roughly 84% of them found once; the top ten carry 0.75% to 0.95%. Source material: peripheral blood. Source of these receptors: a human donor with COVID-19, enrolled during active disease. The donor label of this sample is uncertain.

This sequence joins TRBV28 and TRBJ1-4; a weak D match, TRBD1 (6 bases). The V gene lost 5 bases and the J gene lost 7 bases, with 17 bases spanning the gap. The CDR3 contains 15 residues. CDR1 MDHEN and CDR2 SYDVKM come from the germline V gene. In DNA form, the CDR3 reads TGTGCCAGCAGTCCTCAGACAGGAAGGAGTGAAAAACTGTTTTTT. It yields the protein CASSPQTGRSEKLFF.

The chain recombines TRBV28 with TRBJ2-1; D may be TRBD2 (5 bases). CDR1 and CDR2 (germline): MDHEN, SYDVKM. The CDR3 length is 15 residues. V was trimmed by 3 bases and J by 3 bases, leaving 12 bases between them. The CDR3 loop is CASSFERRDYNEQFF. The CDR3 DNA reads TGTGCCAGCAGTTTCGAGCGGAGAGACTACAATGAGCAGTTCTTC.

The gene calls are TRBV9 and TRBJ1-6; tentatively, D is TRBD1 (6 bases). The germline CDR1 and CDR2 sequences are SGDLS and YYNGEE. This CDR3 contains 16 residues. V gave up 4 bases and J gave up 6 bases, with 17 bases separating them. The chain's CDR3 is CASSPQGDTFNSPLHF. CDR3 in DNA: TGTGCCAGCAGCCCCCAAGGGGACACCTTTAATTCACCCCTCCACTTT.

The chain couples TRBV7-9 to TRBJ2-1; D is uncertain. Trimming took 1 base from V and 0 from J, leaving 7 bases between them. The CDR3 consists of 15 residues. The germline V gene encodes CDR1 SEHNR and CDR2 FQNEAQ (reference sequence). The CDR3 sequence: CASSLVSSSYNEQFF. The CDR3 DNA follows: TGTGCCAGCAGCTTAGTGTCGAGCTCCTACAATGAGCAGTTCTTC.

The chain recombines TRBV9 with TRBJ2-1, with 8 bases lining up with TRBD2. V shed 1 base and J 8 bases; nucleotides not matched to a gene: 17. Per germline, CDR1 SGDLS and CDR2 YYNGEE. This CDR3 has 18 amino acids. The chain's CDR3 is CASSVNPIPAAGEYEQFF. The CDR3 coding sequence is TGTGCCAGCAGCGTAAACCCCATCCCGGCAGCGGGAGAATATGAGCAGTTCTTC.

This clone has only a few counts. The chain is built from TRBV28 and TRBJ2-3; TRBD1 matches at 11 bases. CDR3 length equals 17 residues. The germline gives CDR1 MDHEN, CDR2 SYDVKM. V was pared by 3 bases and J by 0 bases, with 5 bases of the junction left unmatched. CDR3 coding DNA: TGTGCCAGCAGTTTTTCGGACAGGGGGCCGAGCACAGATACGCAGTATTTT. Its protein is CASSFSDRGPSTDTQYF.

The V call is TRBV4-3, the J call TRBJ1-5; TRBD1 matches 7 bases. CDR1 and CDR2 from the germline V gene are LGHNA and YSLEER. The CDR3 loop spans 19 amino acids. The trim removed 0 bases at V and 1 base at J, leaving 12 bases unmatched. The CDR3 sequence: CASSQDPQGKILSNQPQHF. The CDR3 nucleotides read TGCGCCAGCAGCCAAGATCCACAGGGGAAAATTCTCAGCAATCAGCCCCAGCATTTT.

The V gene is TRBV11-3, the J gene TRBJ2-7, with 8 positions matching TRBD2. Germline V gene data show CDR1 as SGHNT and CDR2 as YENEEA. The J segment lost 5 bases and the V segment lost 4 bases, leaving 4 bases of the junction unmatched. The CDR3 covers 13 residues. The CDR3 loop is CASSSGGENEQYF. The CDR3 DNA sequence: TGTGCCAGCAGCTCCGGGGGGGAAAACGAGCAGTACTTC.

The V and J genes are TRBV15 and TRBJ1-4; 7 nucleotides agree with TRBD1. V was clipped by 0 bases and J by 7 bases; unmatched bases: 5. In germline, CDR1 is LNHNV, CDR2 YYDKDF (reference sequence). The CDR3 runs to 15 residues. The CDR3 DNA is TGTGCCACCAGCAGAGATGAAGCAGGGGGTGAAAAACTGTTTTTT. This sequence encodes CATSRDEAGGEKLFF.

The V and J genes are TRBV4-1 and TRBJ1-2; TRBD1 might be the D (6 bases). Germline V gives CDR1 MGHRA, CDR2 YSYEKL. The CDR3 spans 15 residues. V dropped 4 bases and J dropped 3 bases, with 15 bases sitting between them. The CDR3 is CASSPEQGWDYGYTF. The DNA of the CDR3 is TGCGCCAGCAGCCCAGAACAGGGATGGGACTATGGCTACACCTTC.

This chain links TRBV27 with TRBJ2-1; 12 positions agree with TRBD2. The CDR3 consists of 15 residues. The V gene end was trimmed by 3 bases and the J gene end by 8 bases; junction bases not matched to a gene: 5. The germline V gene encodes CDR1 MNHEY and CDR2 SMNVEV (reference sequence). The CDR3: CASSFWTSGTDEQFF. In nucleotides, the CDR3 is TGTGCCAGCAGTTTCTGGACTAGCGGGACCGATGAGCAGTTCTTC.

This clone was detected many times. This sequence joins TRBV30 and TRBJ1-2, with a possible D match to TRBD1 (6 bases). The CDR3 has 12 amino acids. Germline-derived CDR1 and CDR2 are GTSNPN and SVGIG (reference sequence). Trimming removed 2 bases from V and 4 bases from J, with 8 bases in between. Written as DNA, the CDR3 is TGTGCCTGGAGTAAAGGGGGCTATGGCTACACCTTC. Translating it yields CAWSKGGYGYTF.

CDR3 coding DNA: TGTGCCAGCAGTGAGTACATAAATCAGCCCCAGCATTTT. This sequence encodes CASSEYINQPQHF. The chain joins TRBV6-4 to TRBJ1-5; D uncertain. There are 13 residues in the CDR3. The V and J ends lost 3 bases and 4 bases respectively, with 7 bases between them. From germline, CDR1 is MRHNA and CDR2 SNTAGT.

The chain recombines TRBV28 with TRBJ2-2, with a possible D match to TRBD2 (5 bases). Trimming left V 9 bases short and J 2 bases short, with 16 bases between. This CDR3 region has 15 residues. Germline-derived CDR1 and CDR2 are MDHEN and SYDVKM. The CDR3: CASYLGNGNTGELFF. In nucleotides, the CDR3 is TGTGCCAGTTATCTCGGGAACGGCAACACCGGGGAGCTGTTTTTT.

The chain is built from TRBV24-1 and TRBJ2-1, with D perhaps TRBD2 (6 bases). Trimming pared 3 bases from V and 5 bases from J, leaving 19 bases between. The CDR3 is 17 residues long. CDR1 is KGHDR, CDR2 SFDVKD, per germline. CDR3 amino acids: CATSDRTGDLPNNEQFF. The CDR3 coding sequence is TGTGCCACCAGTGATCGTACCGGGGACTTACCCAACAATGAGCAGTTCTTC.

The chain recombines TRBV28 with TRBJ1-1; a weak D match, TRBD1 (5 bases). V was clipped by 6 bases and J by 1 base, with 12 bases between them. Germline-derived CDR1 and CDR2 are MDHEN and SYDVKM. The CDR3 has 14 residues. This CDR3 is CASRKRGGNTEAFF. The DNA of the CDR3 is TGTGCCAGCAGAAAACGGGGGGGGAACACTGAAGCTTTCTTT. Variable domain in full (rest from reference TRBV28 and TRBJ1-1): DVKVTQSSRYLVKRTGEKVFLECVQDMDHENMFWYRQDPGLGLRLIYFSYDVKMKEKGDIPEGYSVSREKKERFSLILESASTNQTSMYLCASRKRGGNTEAFFGQGTRLTVV.

Points on this clone: Other DNA sequences in the same sample also yield this CDR3. The chain joins TRBV7-9 to TRBJ1-4; TRBD1 aligns across 8 bases. Germline V lookup: CDR1 SEHNR, CDR2 FQNEAQ (reference sequence). V lost 5 bases and J lost 7; bases outside the gene matches: 6. CDR3 size: 14 residues. CDR3 amino acids: CASSPGTGREKLFF. The DNA for the CDR3 is TGTGCCAGCAGCCCAGGGACAGGTCGTGAAAAACTGTTTTTT.

The chain combines TRBV14 with TRBJ1-6, with D tentatively TRBD1 (5 bases). With 1 base removed from V and 3 bases from J, the gap between germline ends came to 7 bases. Germline V CDR1 and CDR2: SGHDN, FVKESK. The CDR3 totals 15 residues. The CDR3: CASSQGQLYNSPLHF. The CDR3 coding sequence is TGTGCCAGCAGCCAAGGACAGCTCTATAATTCACCCCTCCACTTT.

The CDR3 reads CAISEQGGSYEQYF. The CDR3 DNA reads as TGTGCCATCAGTGAGCAGGGCGGGAGCTACGAGCAGTACTTC. The chain carries TRBV10-3 and TRBJ2-7; TRBD2 agrees at 7 bases. From germline, CDR1 is ENHRY and CDR2 SYGVKD. This CDR3 has 14 residues. The junction had 4 bases not matched to a gene; V was cut back by 2 bases and J by 3 bases.

The chain is built from TRBV6-5 and TRBJ1-3; the D gene is possibly TRBD1 (5 bases). This CDR3 is 15 amino acids long. CDR1 and CDR2 from the germline V gene are MNHEY and SVGAGI. Trimming stripped 6 bases from V and 3 bases from J, with 15 bases between. The CDR3 spells CASSRIDSDGNTIYF. The CDR3 DNA is TGTGCCAGCAGCCGCATAGACAGCGATGGAAACACCATATATTTT.

The table lists this clone with a few counts. The DNA for the CDR3 is TGTGCCAGCAGCCCAGGGGCTAGCCCAAGCACAGATACGCAGTATTTT. It codes for CASSPGASPSTDTQYF. The rearrangement uses TRBV9 and TRBJ2-3; D is perhaps TRBD1 (6 bases). This CDR3 contains 16 residues. V lost 4 bases and J 0 bases, leaving 15 bases between the germline ends. Germline V gene sequence: CDR1 SGDLS, CDR2 YYNGEE.

The chain combines TRBV3-1 (or the pseudogene TRBV3-2) with TRBJ1-4; D unresolved. The CDR3 covers 15 residues. Germline assignment: CDR1 LGHDT and CDR2 YNNKEL (reference sequence). V lost 4 bases to trimming and J lost 4 bases, with 13 bases between them. The CDR3: CASSPNGGINEKLFF. The CDR3 DNA reads as TGTGCCAGCAGCCCGAACGGAGGGATTAATGAAAAACTGTTTTTT.